This T cell receptor (beta chain) was sequenced in a study of blood T cells in healthy people across ages. Germline trimming cut 5 bases from V and 5 bases from J; bases unmatched to any gene: 3. This CDR3 has 13 residues. Germline CDR1 reads MNHEY; CDR2 reads SMNVEV (reference sequence). Alongside a J-beta primer mix, a sample-barcoded 5' primer served in a second PCR lasting roughly 6 to 11 cycles. A tag from a template-switch adaptor with 12 random nucleotides marked each cDNA molecule. CDR3-containing paired-end reads numbered at least 3 million in each sample. TCRdb analysed the 5' RACE reads with MiXCR anew, one entry per CDR3 protein. Altogether 1,100,000 or so distinct CDR3 sequences are present, 40% to 55% being singletons, with the ten largest covering 18%. This clonotype showed up just a few times.

Sample: blood. The clonotype was recovered from a woman aged 55 to 70 in good health. The rearrangement uses TRBV27 and TRBJ2-1, with 7 positions matching TRBD1. CDR3 loop: CASSTTGDNEQFF. CDR3 DNA: TGTGCCAGCAGTACAACAGGGGACAATGAGCAGTTCTTC.